These 30 T cell receptor beta chains were sequenced from one sample in a study of blood T cells in healthy people across ages. PCR was performed a second time for about 7 to 12 cycles using a sample-barcoded 5' primer and a J-beta primer mix. Each CDR3 protein gets one entry after TCRdb re-called the 5' RACE reads with MiXCR. Among about 840,000 distinct CDR3 sequences listed, roughly 28% were seen once. The sample also formed part of further work on T cells of mothers and their children.

The sample comprised blood. The receptors here all came from a woman aged 40 to 49 in good health.

In this sample, this clonotype turned up a few times. The chain couples TRBV7-3 to TRBJ2-3; D perhaps matches TRBD1 (6 bases). The CDR3 sequence is 14 residues long. Trimming removed 0 bases at V and 5 bases at J, with 9 bases between. Per the germline V gene, CDR1 is SGHTA and CDR2 is FQGTGA. The DNA of the CDR3 is TGTGCCAGCAGCTTAACTTACAGGGAAGATACGCAGTATTTT. Translating gives CASSLTYREDTQYF.

The chain employs TRBV29-1 and TRBJ1-3; D is perhaps TRBD1 (5 bases). The germline V gene encodes CDR1 SQVTM and CDR2 ANQGSEA. CDR3 length: 14 residues. V was clipped by 7 bases and J by 1 base, with 14 bases between them. Here the CDR3 reads CSAEWGLSGNTIYF. CDR3 sequence (DNA): TGCAGCGCCGAATGGGGCCTATCTGGAAACACCATATATTTT. Using reference TRBV29-1 and TRBJ1-3 for the parts outside the CDR3, the full variable domain is SAVISQKPSRDICQRGTSLTIQCQVDSQVTMMFWYRQQPGQSLTLIATANQGSEATYESGFVIDKFPISRPNLTFSTLTVSNMSPEDSSIYLCSAEWGLSGNTIYFGEGSWLTVV.

This clonotype was observed at least ten times. The CDR3 DNA reads TGTGCCAGCAGCGTTAGCGGGGGGGCCCAAGAGACCCAGTACTTC. Translated, it gives CASSVSGGAQETQYF. The rearrangement uses TRBV7-3 and TRBJ2-5; 11 bases map to TRBD2. The CDR3 loop spans 15 amino acids. J gave up 1 base and V 5 bases, and 3 bases lay outside the gene matches. Germline CDR1 is SGHTA and CDR2 is FQGTGA.

Remarks on this clonotype: A junction boundary mismatches the germline segment, possibly from a read error. V gene TRBV20-1 combines with J gene TRBJ2-2; 12 bases agree with TRBD2. Germline CDR1 DFQATT, CDR2 SNEGSKA (reference sequence). This CDR3 contains 15 residues. The CDR3 DNA follows: TGCAGTGCCCAACTAGCGGGGGGTCCCACCAGGGAGCTGTTTTTT. This sequence encodes CSAQLAGGPTRELFF.

Points on this clonotype: A much larger clone lies a single base off, so this may be a read error. This rearrangement joins TRBV29-1 to TRBJ2-5, with D perhaps matching TRBD2 (6 bases). Germline V gives CDR1 SQVTM, CDR2 ANQGSEA. The CDR3 is 13 residues long. V lost 4 bases to trimming and J lost 11 bases, with 20 bases between them. CDR3 sequence reads: CSVGPGAGSPQYF. DNA of the CDR3: TGCAGCGTTGGCCCCGGGGCGGGATCTCCGCAGTACTTC.

This clonotype has just a few counts. The CDR3 nucleotides read TGTGCCACACAGGGCTACAATGAGCAGTTCTTC. Its translation is CATQGYNEQFF. The J gene is TRBJ2-1, the V gene TRBV3-1, with D possibly being TRBD1 (6 bases). This CDR3 has 11 amino acids. CDR1 LGHDT and CDR2 YNNKEL come from the germline V gene (reference sequence). Trimming shortened V by 10 bases and J by 3 bases, and 7 bases separated the two germline ends.

In nucleotides, the CDR3 is TGTGCCAGCAGCACAGGGGTCCCCTACAATGAGCAGTTCTTC. Translating it yields CASSTGVPYNEQFF. The chain has TRBV28 and TRBJ2-1, with 7 bases that match TRBD1. Germline CDR1 is MDHEN and CDR2 is SYDVKM. V lost 6 bases to trimming and J lost 2 bases; unmatched junction nucleotides: 4. This CDR3 is built from 14 residues. Filled out from reference TRBV28 and TRBJ2-1, the complete variable domain reads DVKVTQSSRYLVKRTGEKVFLECVQDMDHENMFWYRQDPGLGLRLIYFSYDVKMKEKGDIPEGYSVSREKKERFSLILESASTNQTSMYLCASSTGVPYNEQFFGPGTRLTVL.

This clonotype has a handful of counts. The genes are TRBV29-1 and TRBJ1-1; D unclear. Trimming shortened V by 7 bases and J by 5 bases, and 14 bases separated the two germline ends. Germline loops: CDR1 SQVTM, CDR2 ANQGSEA. The CDR3 spans 12 residues. The CDR3 region is CSDTEGGTEAFF. The DNA of the CDR3 is TGCAGCGACACGGAGGGAGGAACTGAAGCTTTCTTT. Full variable domain (outside the CDR3, taken from reference TRBV29-1 and TRBJ1-1): SAVISQKPSRDICQRGTSLTIQCQVDSQVTMMFWYRQQPGQSLTLIATANQGSEATYESGFVIDKFPISRPNLTFSTLTVSNMSPEDSSIYLCSDTEGGTEAFFGQGTRLTVV.

V is TRBV28 and J is TRBJ1-1, with 7 nucleotides matching TRBD1. The CDR3 is 15 residues long. Germline assignment: CDR1 MDHEN and CDR2 SYDVKM. The V and J ends lost 3 bases and 10 bases, in that order; junction bases with no gene match: 14. The CDR3 nucleotides read TGTGCCAGCAGTTTTGGGGGCCAGGGGGGTTCGGGAGCTTTCTTT. It encodes CASSFGGQGGSGAFF.

This clonotype was detected only a few times. The chain joins TRBV30 to TRBJ2-7; perhaps TRBD2 as D (7 bases). V was clipped by 4 bases and J by 1 base, with 8 bases between them. The length of the CDR3 is 12 residues. Germline CDR1 is GTSNPN and CDR2 is SVGIG (reference sequence). CDR3 coding DNA: TGTGCCTGGAAGGGGGGGTCCTACGAGCAGTACTTC. Protein product: CAWKGGSYEQYF.

This clonotype was seen a few times. This chain links TRBV3-1 with TRBJ1-4, with 9 bases matching TRBD1. Per the germline V gene, CDR1 is LGHDT and CDR2 is YNNKEL (reference sequence). This CDR3 is built from 14 residues. After removal of 4 bases from V and 11 bases from J, the junction contained 8 bases not matched to a gene. Written as DNA, the CDR3 is TGTGCCAGCAGCCTCGGGACAGGGTTCGGGAAACTGTTTTTT. It specifies CASSLGTGFGKLFF.

This clonotype occurred many times. The V and J genes are TRBV2 and TRBJ2-3; 9 bases line up with TRBD1. The germline gives CDR1 SNHLY, CDR2 FYNNEI. Germline trimming cut 6 bases from V and 4 bases from J; bases unmatched to any gene: 8. The CDR3 extends over 15 amino acids. DNA of the CDR3: TGTGCCAGCAGCCCACAGGGGGCGACGGCAGATACGCAGTATTTT. Its protein is CASSPQGATADTQYF.

This clonotype was seen at least ten times. The chain has TRBV29-1 and TRBJ2-7, with no clear D. Germline values: CDR1 SQVTM, CDR2 ANQGSEA. The CDR3 has 11 residues. V was clipped by 4 bases and J by 2 bases, with 6 bases between them. This CDR3 is CSVGETYEQYF. CDR3 DNA sequence: TGCAGCGTTGGAGAGACCTACGAGCAGTACTTC.

This clonotype was seen only a few times. The chain carries TRBV28 and TRBJ1-2, with 7 nucleotides matching TRBD1. V dropped 4 bases and J dropped 5; count of bases not matched to a gene: 10. The CDR3 is made up of 15 amino acids. CDR1 and CDR2 (germline): MDHEN, SYDVKM. The CDR3 loop is CASSSFRDRPYGYTF. The CDR3 DNA reads TGTGCCAGCAGTTCCTTTCGGGACAGACCGTATGGCTACACCTTC.

The chain uses TRBV6-1 and TRBJ1-1; D is undetermined. CDR1 and CDR2 from the germline V gene are MNHNS and SASEGT. This CDR3 comprises 11 residues. Trimming shortened V by 0 bases and J by 14 bases, and 10 bases separated the two germline ends. The CDR3 DNA is TGTGCCAGCAGTGAAGCTGCTAGCCCCTTCTTT. Translation gives CASSEAASPFF.

This chain connects TRBV7-2 to TRBJ1-1; D remains ambiguous. The CDR3 runs 12 residues. V was clipped by 2 bases and J by 6 bases, with 7 bases between them. The V gene's germline CDR1 is SGHTA and CDR2 FQGNSA. The CDR3 loop reads CASSLSSAEAFF. CDR3 coding DNA: TGTGCCAGCAGCTTATCGTCCGCTGAAGCTTTCTTT.

The chain couples TRBV20-1 to TRBJ2-5, with D possibly TRBD1 on 5 matching bases. Near its end, the DNA agrees better with TRBJ2-7, so the J call may be wrong. Germline assignment: CDR1 DFQATT and CDR2 SNEGSKA (reference sequence). The CDR3 consists of 12 residues. DNA for the CDR3: TGCAGTGCCCGACTTCAGGGCTACGAGCAGTACTTC. Its protein product is CSARLQGYEQYF.

This clonotype has a single count. The chain uses TRBV30 and TRBJ2-1; TRBD2 aligns across 9 bases. The CDR3 spans 13 residues. Germline CDR1 is GTSNPN and CDR2 is SVGIG (reference sequence). J was trimmed by 9 bases and V by 0 bases; bases with no gene match: 3. The CDR3 is CAWSVSAGGEQFF. DNA for the CDR3: TGTGCCTGGAGTGTTTCAGCGGGAGGTGAGCAGTTCTTC.

This clonotype was detected ten times or more. V is TRBV15 and J is TRBJ2-5; D is possibly TRBD2 (5 bases). This CDR3 comprises 12 residues. V dropped 5 bases and J dropped 5 bases, with 9 bases sitting between them. Germline V gene data show CDR1 as LNHNV and CDR2 as YYDKDF (reference sequence). CDR3 coding DNA: TGTGCCACCAGCCGCCGGAGGGAGACCCAGTACTTC. It codes for CATSRRRETQYF.

The genes are TRBV20-1 and TRBJ1-5, with D possibly being TRBD1 (5 bases). V lost 0 bases and J lost 5, with 14 bases in between. CDR3 length: 15 amino acids. Germline V gene lookup returns CDR1 DFQATT and CDR2 SNEGSKA (reference sequence). The DNA for the CDR3 is TGCAGTGCTAGAGATGAGGGGAGGTGGGATCAGCCCCAGCATTTT. This sequence encodes CSARDEGRWDQPQHF.

A remark on this clonotype: A clone one base away is much larger, so this may be a read error. The genes are TRBV7-2 and TRBJ2-7; D may be TRBD2 (6 bases). The germline V gene has CDR1 SGHTA and CDR2 FQGNSA. V lost 5 bases and J lost 7, with 21 bases in between. The CDR3 has 15 residues. Here the CDR3 reads CASSPERAAYNEQYF. CDR3 bases: TGTGCCAGCAGCCCGGAGCGGGCGGCCTACAATGAGCAGTACTTC.

This clonotype was observed many times. The chain recombines TRBV20-1 with TRBJ2-7; no reliable D call. Germline CDR1 and CDR2: DFQATT and SNEGSKA (reference sequence). V was clipped by 6 bases and J by 4 bases, with 7 bases between them. The CDR3 is made up of 10 amino acids. The CDR3 region is CSAGMYEQYF. In DNA form, the CDR3 reads TGCAGTGCAGGGATGTACGAGCAGTACTTC.

The V and J genes are TRBV25-1 and TRBJ2-7, with D unclear. Germline V CDR1 and CDR2: MGHDK, SYGVNS. The CDR3 is 14 amino acids. The V end was cut by 3 bases, the J end by 3 bases, with 12 bases between. CDR3 coding DNA: TGTGCCAGCAGTGATAGTGTAGAGGTCTACGAGCAGTACTTC. Amino acids: CASSDSVEVYEQYF.

This clonotype was seen a few times. This chain connects TRBV7-2 to TRBJ2-1; weak D call: TRBD1 (7 bases). The V gene's germline CDR1 is SGHTA and CDR2 FQGNSA. The length of the CDR3 is 18 residues. V dropped 6 bases and J dropped 0 bases, with 21 bases sitting between them. The CDR3 DNA sequence: TGTGCCAGCAGTTACCAGGGGGGAACAGGGAGCTCCTACAATGAGCAGTTCTTC. Protein product: CASSYQGGTGSSYNEQFF.

This clonotype occurred a few times. The junction does not match germline at one end; this may be a read error. This chain connects TRBV12-3 or TRBV12-4 to TRBJ1-2, with a tentative D call TRBD1 (5 bases). CDR3 length equals 13 residues. CDR3 amino acids: CTSRSIGAHGYTF. DNA for the CDR3: TGTACCAGCAGATCCATAGGGGCTCATGGCTACACCTTC.

This clonotype has just a few counts. One end of the junction fails to match germline, which may point to a read error. The chain couples TRBV5-5 to TRBJ1-2, with D unresolved. The CDR3 is 13 amino acids. The germline V gene has CDR1 SGHKS and CDR2 YYEKEE (reference sequence). The CDR3 is CASSLGHYYDYTF. The CDR3 region has the DNA TGTGCCAGCAGCTTGGGTCACTACTATGACTACACCTTC.

This clonotype was recorded a few times. One junction end does not reproduce the germline sequence, and a read error may be involved. The chain uses TRBV12-3 or TRBV12-4 and TRBJ2-3; TRBD2 matches at 14 bases. CDR3 length equals 15 residues. The CDR3 sequence is CVSRLAGGPSDTQYF. The CDR3 bases are TGTGTCAGCAGACTAGCGGGGGGGCCGAGCGATACGCAGTATTTT.

This clonotype was seen at least ten times. This sequence joins TRBV7-6 and TRBJ2-1; the match to TRBD2 covers 7 bases. CDR3 length equals 13 residues. Germline lookup yields CDR1 SGHVS and CDR2 FNYEAQ. Trimming took 1 base from V and 12 from J; bases not matched to a gene: 6. CDR3 residues: CASSLGTRLPQFF. The CDR3, as DNA: TGTGCCAGCAGCTTAGGGACTAGGCTCCCGCAGTTCTTC.

This clonotype was found a few times. The chain joins TRBV7-2 to TRBJ2-1; TRBD1 or TRBD2 may be the D gene (5 bases each). This CDR3 has 12 residues. Per the germline V gene, CDR1 is SGHTA and CDR2 is FQGNSA. Trimming left V 1 base short and J 12 bases short, with 10 bases between. The CDR3: CASSLEVGTQFF. CDR3 DNA sequence: TGTGCCAGCAGCTTAGAAGTGGGGACGCAGTTCTTC.

The rearrangement uses TRBV12-3 or TRBV12-4 and TRBJ1-1; D gene uncertain. V was cut by 6 bases and J by 3 bases, with 17 bases left in between. The CDR3 has 15 residues. The CDR3 reads CASRGYQHGDTEAFF. Here the CDR3 DNA reads TGTGCCAGCAGGGGCTATCAACATGGGGACACTGAAGCTTTCTTT.